A single sample gave rise to the 12 T cell receptor beta chains below, sequenced in a study of Ad26.COV2.S vaccination and SARS-CoV-2 variants. TCRdb's copy holds only in-frame clones and misses some; the assay was immunoSEQ multiplex PCR. The data contain about 350,000 clones, approximately 86% of them seen just once; the ten biggest clones take up about 10%. Treatment meaning: around 19 received Ad26.COV2.S at low or high dose, single or two shots; several received placebo; per-sample allocation not given. Sampling was performed 63 days after the first vaccine or placebo injection. This specimen consisted of peripheral blood, obtained in a trial of Ad26.COV2.S vaccine versus placebo. The receptors here all came from a person between 18 and 65 years old who received the Ad26.COV2.S COVID-19 vaccine or a placebo.

The genes are TRBV24-1 and TRBJ2-5; D not resolved. The V gene lost 4 bases and the J gene lost 2 bases, with 7 bases spanning the gap. Germline CDR1 is KGHDR and CDR2 is SFDVKD. The CDR3 consists of 13 residues. The CDR3 coding sequence is TGTGCCACCAGTGACGGTCCTCAAGAGACCCAGTACTTC. Translation: CATSDGPQETQYF.

This chain connects TRBV19 to TRBJ2-7; either TRBD1 or TRBD2 may fit D (6 bases each). This CDR3 is 12 amino acids long. Germline CDR1 reads LNHDA; CDR2 reads SQIVND (reference sequence). Trimming took off 5 bases at V and 6 bases at J, with 11 bases between the two ends. The CDR3 DNA is TGTGCCAGTAGTTTAGGGGGAGGCGAGCAGTACTTC. This codes for CASSLGGGEQYF.

The chain carries TRBV6-5 and TRBJ1-1; TRBD1 agrees at 10 bases. V was clipped by 6 bases and J by 10 bases; unmatched bases: 11. Germline V gene lookup returns CDR1 MNHEY and CDR2 SVGAGI. The CDR3 totals 14 residues. Here the CDR3 reads CASRRRTGGLIAFF. The DNA of the CDR3 is TGTGCCAGCAGACGACGGACAGGGGGTTTGATAGCTTTCTTT.

The chain carries TRBV7-2 and TRBJ2-1, with 10 bases fitting TRBD2. V trimming: 4 bases; J trimming: 0 bases; junction bases outside the gene matches: 6. Per germline, CDR1 SGHTA and CDR2 FQGNSA. This CDR3 contains 17 residues. CDR3 in DNA: TGTGCCAGCAGCTATGGACTAGCGGTCCTCTCCTACAATGAGCAGTTCTTC. It yields the protein CASSYGLAVLSYNEQFF.

The chain is built from TRBV7-9 and TRBJ2-1; D not resolved. Germline V gene data show CDR1 as SEHNR and CDR2 as FQNEAQ (reference sequence). Trimming cost V 5 bases and J 7 bases, with 12 bases left between them. This CDR3 is 13 amino acids long. The CDR3 is CASSPRIGNEQFF. CDR3 coding DNA: TGTGCCAGCAGCCCGCGAATCGGGAATGAGCAGTTCTTC.

Details on this clone: This sample also contains other DNA sequences that code for the same CDR3. The chain links TRBV28 to TRBJ2-7; possibly TRBD1 for D (7 bases). This CDR3 has 14 amino acids. V lost 3 bases, J lost 5 bases, and 14 bases lay in between. In germline, CDR1 is MDHEN, CDR2 SYDVKM. CDR3 region: CASSLGQGGDEQYF. Here the CDR3 DNA reads TGTGCCAGCAGTTTGGGTCAGGGGGGCGACGAGCAGTACTTC.

This chain joins TRBV28 and TRBJ1-2; 7 bases are a match to TRBD1. This CDR3 spans 13 amino acids. Germline-derived CDR1 and CDR2 are MDHEN and SYDVKM. Germline trimming cut 11 bases from V and 0 bases from J; bases unmatched to any gene: 6. Here the CDR3 reads CAAGQATNYGYTF. CDR3 nucleotides: TGTGCCGCCGGACAGGCTACTAACTATGGCTACACCTTC.

V gene TRBV5-8 combines with J gene TRBJ2-2; D remains ambiguous. Trimming removed 3 bases from V and 6 bases from J, with 15 bases in between. This CDR3 region has 15 residues. In germline, CDR1 is SGHTS, CDR2 YDEGEE. CDR3 DNA: TGTGCCAGCAGCTCAATGATATCTGGGTCCGGGGAGCTGTTTTTT. Encoded protein: CASSSMISGSGELFF. The whole variable domain, filled in from reference TRBV5-8 and TRBJ2-2, reads EAGVTQSPTHLIKTRGQQATLRCSPISGHTSVYWYQQALGLGLQFLLWYDEGEERNRGNFPPRFSGRQFPNYSSELNVNALELEDSALYLCASSSMISGSGELFFGEGSRLTVL.

V usage is TRBV27 and J usage is TRBJ1-2; D uncertain. The CDR3 contains 16 residues. Trimming removed 3 bases at V and 1 base at J, with 15 bases between. Per germline, CDR1 MNHEY and CDR2 SMNVEV (reference sequence). The CDR3 protein is CASSFSAENFNYGYTF. The CDR3 DNA sequence: TGTGCCAGCAGTTTCTCCGCCGAGAACTTTAACTATGGCTACACCTTC.

This clone was found a few times. The chain links TRBV28 to TRBJ2-1, with 12 bases that match TRBD2. This CDR3 contains 21 residues. Germline loops: CDR1 MDHEN, CDR2 SYDVKM. With V trimmed by 1 base and J by 0 bases, 13 bases remained unmatched. Here the CDR3 DNA reads TGTGCCAGCAGTTTATTTAGGTGGCTAGCGGGAGGGTTGAGCTCCTACAATGAGCAGTTCTTC. The encoded protein is CASSLFRWLAGGLSSYNEQFF.

This sequence joins TRBV29-1 and TRBJ1-1; D might be TRBD1 (5 bases). Trimming left V 7 bases short and J 3 bases short, with 12 bases between. The V gene's germline CDR1 is SQVTM and CDR2 ANQGSEA. The CDR3 extends over 12 amino acids. The CDR3 loop is CSATAFDTEAFF. As DNA, the CDR3 is TGCAGCGCGACAGCGTTCGACACTGAAGCTTTCTTT.

The rearrangement joins TRBV6-2 or TRBV6-3 to TRBJ2-6, with D possibly TRBD2 on 5 matching bases. Germline V CDR1 and CDR2: MNHEY, SVGEGT. The CDR3 runs to 17 residues. V lost 2 bases, J lost 0 bases, and 11 bases lay in between. The CDR3 DNA follows: TGTGCCAGCAGTTACGCCGGACGGGGCTCTGGGGCCAACGTCCTGACTTTC. It translates to CASSYAGRGSGANVLTF.